One and the same sample provided the 22 T cell receptor beta chains below, sequenced in a study of cytomegalovirus exposure and HLA in healthy donors (dated by TCRdb to about 2017). The library was made by the immunoSEQ multiplex PCR assay. The source is immuneACCESS, and TCRdb retained only in-frame sequences with V and J called. Part of the clones is not carried over; for the studies checked, unresolved V genes explain less than half of this, and the remainder is unexplained. The sample table contains 200,000 to 300,000 clones; only one count was recorded for approximately 87% of them. 2.6% of the sample is taken by the ten largest. The specimen was PBMCs. The receptors were sampled from a man aged 18 to 29 in good health and CMV-seronegative.

V is TRBV2 and J is TRBJ1-5; possibly TRBD1 for D (5 bases). V lost 5 bases and J lost 5, with 16 bases in between. CDR3 length equals 15 residues. Germline V CDR1 and CDR2: SNHLY, FYNNEI. Here the CDR3 DNA reads TGTGCCAGCAGTTCTCAGGGTCCGGGCTATCAGCCCCAGCATTTT. This codes for CASSSQGPGYQPQHF. Based on the CDR3 plus reference TRBV2 and TRBJ1-5, the full variable domain is EPEVTQTPSHQVTQMGQEVILRCVPISNHLYFYWYRQILGQKVEFLVSFYNNEISEKSEIFDDQFSVERPDGSNFTLKIRSTKLEDSAMYFCASSSQGPGYQPQHFGDGTRLSIL.

The chain recombines TRBV10-3 with TRBJ2-5; 8 nucleotides match TRBD1. Germline V CDR1 and CDR2: ENHRY, SYGVKD. The ends lost 0 bases at V and 11 bases at J; junction bases unmatched: 5. The CDR3 consists of 13 residues. The CDR3, as DNA: TGTGCCATCAGTGAGTCCGACAGGGGCCCTCAGTACTTC. It yields the protein CAISESDRGPQYF.

The rearrangement links TRBV11-2 to TRBJ2-4; 9 bases map to TRBD1. After removal of 5 bases from V and 11 bases from J, the junction contained 13 bases not matched to a gene. This CDR3 has 15 residues. The germline gives CDR1 SGHAT, CDR2 FQNNGV. CDR3: CASSPVTTGGTVQYF. Here the CDR3 DNA reads TGTGCCAGCAGCCCTGTTACGACAGGGGGGACAGTTCAGTACTTC.

The V gene is TRBV6-5, the J gene TRBJ2-1, with 13 bases identical to TRBD2. V was pared by 2 bases and J by 8 bases, with 0 bases of the junction left unmatched. The length of the CDR3 is 14 residues. From germline, CDR1 is MNHEY and CDR2 SVGAGI. CDR3 sequence reads: CASSYTSGRDEQFF. The CDR3 DNA is TGTGCCAGCAGTTACACTAGCGGGAGGGATGAGCAGTTCTTC.

This chain uses TRBV4-1 with TRBJ1-5; D unresolved. The CDR3 has 14 residues. The V and J ends lost 0 bases and 5 bases respectively, with 8 bases between them. Germline V gene lookup returns CDR1 MGHRA and CDR2 YSYEKL. This chain's CDR3 is CASSQDSGDQPQHF. CDR3 in DNA: TGCGCCAGCAGCCAAGATTCGGGAGATCAGCCCCAGCATTTT.

The CDR3 reads CASSSTAYEQYF. The CDR3 DNA sequence: TGTGCCAGCAGCTCGACAGCCTACGAGCAGTACTTC. V gene TRBV5-6 combines with J gene TRBJ2-7; weak D call: TRBD1 (5 bases). Germline CDR1 is SGHDT and CDR2 is YYEEEE. Trimming left V 3 bases short and J 2 bases short, with 6 bases between. This CDR3 spans 12 amino acids.

The chain uses TRBV28 and TRBJ2-7; perhaps TRBD2 as D (5 bases). CDR3 length: 12 amino acids. Trimming took off 10 bases at V and 1 base at J, with 11 bases between the two ends. The germline V gene has CDR1 MDHEN and CDR2 SYDVKM. CDR3: CATCSVSYEQYF. CDR3 in DNA: TGTGCCACCTGTAGCGTTTCCTACGAGCAGTACTTC.

The sample holds one count of this clone. The V and J genes are TRBV18 and TRBJ2-7; 11 nucleotides agree with TRBD1. From germline, CDR1 is KGHSH and CDR2 LQKENI. CDR3 length equals 17 residues. V was pared by 0 bases and J by 4 bases, with 8 bases of the junction left unmatched. CDR3 nucleotides: TGTGCCAGCTCACCACCGGTGGACAGGGGGCGGACTTACGAGCAGTACTTC. Translated, it gives CASSPPVDRGRTYEQYF.

The V and J genes are TRBV2 and TRBJ2-7; 9 positions match TRBD1. Germline CDR1 reads SNHLY; CDR2 reads FYNNEI. The CDR3 is made up of 14 amino acids. J gave up 0 bases and V 3 bases, and 0 bases lay outside the gene matches. CDR3 region: CASSEDRGSYEQYF. The CDR3 bases are TGTGCCAGCAGTGAGGACAGGGGCTCCTACGAGCAGTACTTC.

V and J are TRBV5-4 and TRBJ2-7; possibly TRBD1 for D (7 bases). Per germline, CDR1 SGHNT and CDR2 YYREEE (reference sequence). Trimming removed 2 bases from V and 6 bases from J, with 18 bases in between. CDR3 size: 15 residues. CDR3 DNA sequence: TGTGCCAGCAGCTTCGGGGGACAGTTCTTCCGCGAGCAGTACTTC. The encoded protein is CASSFGGQFFREQYF.

The chain employs TRBV7-9 and TRBJ1-1; D remains ambiguous. V shed 3 bases and J shed 2 bases, with 7 bases lying between them. Germline V gives CDR1 SEHNR, CDR2 FQNEAQ (reference sequence). This CDR3 region has 13 residues. The chain's CDR3 is CASSLSGNTEAFF. As DNA, the CDR3 is TGTGCCAGCAGCTTGTCTGGCAACACTGAAGCTTTCTTT.

The J gene is TRBJ1-5, the V gene TRBV19, with TRBD1 identical over 8 bases. V gave up 6 bases and J gave up 0 bases; unmatched junction bases: 7. The CDR3 contains 16 residues. Germline V CDR1 and CDR2: LNHDA, SQIVND (reference sequence). DNA for the CDR3: TGTGCCAGTAGCCCGACAGGGGCGATTAGCAATCAGCCCCAGCATTTT. It translates to CASSPTGAISNQPQHF.

This clone showed up just once. The V call is TRBV4-2, the J call TRBJ2-5, with 7 bases matching TRBD2. The CDR3 sequence is 16 residues long. Germline V CDR1 and CDR2: LGHNA, YNFKEQ. Unmatched junction bases numbered 8, after V lost 0 bases and J lost 4 bases. CDR3 residues: CASSQEQRGGGETQYF. The CDR3 DNA sequence: TGTGCCAGCAGCCAAGAGCAAAGAGGCGGGGGAGAGACCCAGTACTTC.

The rearrangement uses TRBV7-9 and TRBJ2-5; TRBD2 might be the D (6 bases). Trimming pared 7 bases from V and 3 bases from J, leaving 12 bases between. CDR1 and CDR2 (germline): SEHNR, FQNEAQ (reference sequence). The CDR3 is made up of 13 amino acids. This CDR3 is CASTRWGEETQYF. DNA for the CDR3: TGTGCCAGCACCCGCTGGGGGGAAGAGACCCAGTACTTC.

This sequence joins TRBV29-1 and TRBJ2-1; TRBD2 agrees at 10 bases. Germline CDR1 is SQVTM and CDR2 is ANQGSEA. J was trimmed by 9 bases and V by 4 bases; bases with no gene match: 12. This CDR3 is 15 amino acids long. The CDR3 is CSVAGAGGFMFEQFF. The CDR3 nucleotides read TGCAGCGTTGCGGGAGCGGGGGGGTTCATGTTTGAGCAGTTCTTC.

The V and J genes are TRBV4-2 and TRBJ2-1; TRBD2 matches 14 bases. J gave up 8 bases and V 3 bases, and 9 bases lay outside the gene matches. The CDR3 spans 17 residues. The germline gives CDR1 LGHNA, CDR2 YNFKEQ. The CDR3 nucleotides are TGTGCCAGCAGCCAGGTCCCACAGACTAGCGGGGGGGATGAGCAGTTCTTC. It is translated as CASSQVPQTSGGDEQFF.

The chain recombines TRBV30 with TRBJ1-1; 8 nucleotides match TRBD1. The CDR3 is 16 residues long. V was clipped by 2 bases and J by 11 bases; unmatched bases: 19. Germline CDR1 GTSNPN, CDR2 SVGIG (reference sequence). The CDR3 region is CAWSQWTGSTPAGAFF. The CDR3 nucleotides are TGTGCCTGGAGTCAATGGACAGGGTCAACCCCAGCGGGGGCTTTCTTT.

The rearrangement links TRBV27 to TRBJ1-6; weak D call: TRBD1 (5 bases). V gave up 3 bases and J gave up 3 bases, with 9 bases separating them. Per germline, CDR1 MNHEY and CDR2 SMNVEV (reference sequence). This CDR3 has 15 amino acids. The CDR3 here is CASSFWGDYNSPLHF. The DNA of the CDR3 is TGTGCCAGCAGTTTTTGGGGGGACTATAATTCACCCCTCCACTTT.

The chain has TRBV5-1 and TRBJ2-2, with 8 bases fitting TRBD1. Germline V lookup: CDR1 SGHRS, CDR2 YFSETQ. The CDR3 runs 14 residues. The ends lost 4 bases at V and 7 bases at J; junction bases unmatched: 6. This CDR3 is CASSTYRGSGELFF. The CDR3 DNA reads as TGCGCCAGCAGCACCTACAGGGGGAGCGGGGAGCTGTTTTTT. The full variable domain, completed using reference TRBV5-1 and TRBJ2-2, is KAGVTQTPRYLIKTRGQQVTLSCSPISGHRSVSWYQQTPGQGLQFLFEYFSETQRNKGNFPGRFSGRQFSNSRSEMNVSTLELGDSALYLCASSTYRGSGELFFGEGSRLTVL.

This clone showed up just once. This CDR3 is CATRGGAYIPWPQHF. Written as DNA, the CDR3 is TGTGCCACCCGAGGGGGGGCCTATATCCCCTGGCCCCAGCATTTT. The rearrangement uses TRBV19 and TRBJ1-5; possible D gene TRBD1, 6 bases. The CDR3 is 15 amino acids. The V end was cut by 10 bases, the J end by 9 bases, with 25 bases between. Per the germline V gene, CDR1 is LNHDA and CDR2 is SQIVND (reference sequence).

A word on this clone: Germline is not matched at one junction end, which may reflect a read error. V gene TRBV25-1 combines with J gene TRBJ2-4; 8 bases are a match to TRBD1. Germline V CDR1 and CDR2: MGHDK, SYGVNS. CDR3 length equals 11 residues. CDR3 loop: CASSAGQGLDF. For the CDR3, the DNA is TGTGCCAGCAGTGCAGGACAGGGACTTGACTTC.

The V and J genes are TRBV4-1 and TRBJ2-7, with 9 bases fitting TRBD1. V shed 0 bases, J shed 6 bases, and the junction held 3 bases outside the gene matches. The germline V gene encodes CDR1 MGHRA and CDR2 YSYEKL. There are 14 residues in the CDR3. The CDR3 DNA sequence: TGCGCCAGCAGCCAAGAGACAGGGGGAGCCGAGCAGTACTTC. Residues: CASSQETGGAEQYF.